The sequence of this T cell receptor beta chain was determined in a study of cytomegalovirus exposure and HLA in healthy donors. Study-level information: Counted in an early data release were 85 million or so unique TCRs from HLA-typed donors. Whole-study findings and limits: Among the sequence variants, a highly shared cluster was likely an artifact of sequencing.

Trimming stripped 0 bases from V and 10 bases from J, with 12 bases between. CDR3 size: 14 residues. Per the germline V gene, CDR1 is MGHRA and CDR2 is YSYEKL. Concerning this clone: Its target is not known.

Use of 60 Vbeta and 13 Jbeta primers characterized the PCR. Sequencing used immunoSEQ multiplex PCR; TCRdb keeps in-frame clones, though not all of them. This sample yields just under 70,000 clones, of which roughly 77% are seen a single time; 6.5% to 7% belongs to the top ten. Source material: PBMCs. The clonotype comes from a human donor in good health. The rearrangement links TRBV4-1 to TRBJ1-4; the D gene is possibly TRBD1 (6 bases). The CDR3 sequence: CASSQEGAAGKLFF. The CDR3 region has the DNA TGCGCCAGCAGCCAAGAGGGGGCCGCGGGAAAACTGTTTTTT.